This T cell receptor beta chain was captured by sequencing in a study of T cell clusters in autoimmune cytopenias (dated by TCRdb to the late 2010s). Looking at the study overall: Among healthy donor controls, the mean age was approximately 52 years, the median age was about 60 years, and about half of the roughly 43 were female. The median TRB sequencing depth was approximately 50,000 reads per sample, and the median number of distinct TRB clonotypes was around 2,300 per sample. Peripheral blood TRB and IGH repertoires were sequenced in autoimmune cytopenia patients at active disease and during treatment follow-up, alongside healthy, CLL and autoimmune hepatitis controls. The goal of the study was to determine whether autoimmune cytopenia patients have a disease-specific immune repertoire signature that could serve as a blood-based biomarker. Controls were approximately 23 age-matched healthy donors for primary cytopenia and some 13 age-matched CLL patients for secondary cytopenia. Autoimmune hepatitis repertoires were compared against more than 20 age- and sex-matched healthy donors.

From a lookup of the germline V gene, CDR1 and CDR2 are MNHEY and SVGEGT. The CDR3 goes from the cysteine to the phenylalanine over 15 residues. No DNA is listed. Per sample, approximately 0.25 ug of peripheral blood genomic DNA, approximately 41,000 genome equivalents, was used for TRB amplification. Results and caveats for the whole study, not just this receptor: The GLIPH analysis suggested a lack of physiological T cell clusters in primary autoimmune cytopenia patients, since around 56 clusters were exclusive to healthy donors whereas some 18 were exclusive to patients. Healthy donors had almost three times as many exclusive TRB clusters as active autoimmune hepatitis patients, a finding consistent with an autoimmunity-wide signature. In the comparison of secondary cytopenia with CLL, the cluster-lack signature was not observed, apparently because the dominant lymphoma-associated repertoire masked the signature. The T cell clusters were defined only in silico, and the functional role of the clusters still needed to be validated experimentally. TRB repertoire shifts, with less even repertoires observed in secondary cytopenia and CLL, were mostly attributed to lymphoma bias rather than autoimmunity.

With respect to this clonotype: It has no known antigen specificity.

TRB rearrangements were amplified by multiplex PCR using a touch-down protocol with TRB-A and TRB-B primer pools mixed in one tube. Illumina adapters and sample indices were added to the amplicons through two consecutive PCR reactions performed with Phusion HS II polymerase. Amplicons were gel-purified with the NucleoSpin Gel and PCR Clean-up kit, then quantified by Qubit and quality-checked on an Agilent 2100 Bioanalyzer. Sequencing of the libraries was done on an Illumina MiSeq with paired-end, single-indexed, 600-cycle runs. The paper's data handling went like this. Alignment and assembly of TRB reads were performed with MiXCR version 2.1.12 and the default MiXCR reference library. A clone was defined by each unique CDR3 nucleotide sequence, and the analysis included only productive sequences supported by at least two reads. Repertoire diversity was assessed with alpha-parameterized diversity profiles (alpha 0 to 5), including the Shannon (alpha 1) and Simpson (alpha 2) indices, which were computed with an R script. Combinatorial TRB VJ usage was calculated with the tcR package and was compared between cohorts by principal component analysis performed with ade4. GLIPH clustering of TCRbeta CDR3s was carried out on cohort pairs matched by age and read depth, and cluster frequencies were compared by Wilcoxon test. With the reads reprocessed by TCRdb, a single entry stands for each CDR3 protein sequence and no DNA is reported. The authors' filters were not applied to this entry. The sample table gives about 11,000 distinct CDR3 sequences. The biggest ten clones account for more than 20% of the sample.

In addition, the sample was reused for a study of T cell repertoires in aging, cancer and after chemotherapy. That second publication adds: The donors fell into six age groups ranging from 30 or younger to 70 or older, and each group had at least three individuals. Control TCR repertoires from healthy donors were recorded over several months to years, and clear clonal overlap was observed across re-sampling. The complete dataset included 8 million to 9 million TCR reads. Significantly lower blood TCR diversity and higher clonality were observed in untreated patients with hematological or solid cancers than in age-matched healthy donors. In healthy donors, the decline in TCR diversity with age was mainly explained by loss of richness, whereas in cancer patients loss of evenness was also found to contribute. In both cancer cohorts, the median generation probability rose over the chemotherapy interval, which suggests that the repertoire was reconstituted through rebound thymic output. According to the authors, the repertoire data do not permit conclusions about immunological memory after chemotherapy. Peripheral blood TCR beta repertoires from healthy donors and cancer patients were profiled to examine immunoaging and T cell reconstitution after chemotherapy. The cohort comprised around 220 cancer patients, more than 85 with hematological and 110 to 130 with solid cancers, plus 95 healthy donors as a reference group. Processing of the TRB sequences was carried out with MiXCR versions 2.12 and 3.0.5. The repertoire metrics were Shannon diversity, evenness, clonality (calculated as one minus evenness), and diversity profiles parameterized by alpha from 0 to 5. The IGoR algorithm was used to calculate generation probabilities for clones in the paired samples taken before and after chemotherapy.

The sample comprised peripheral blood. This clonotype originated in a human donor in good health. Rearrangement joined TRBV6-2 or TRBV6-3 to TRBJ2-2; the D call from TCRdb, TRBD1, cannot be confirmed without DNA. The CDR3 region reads CASSKGTGYTGELFF.